A single sample is the source of the 5 T cell receptor delta chains below, sequenced in a study of gammadelta T cells in human blood. TCRdb re-called the RT-PCR reads through CATT. Among roughly 1,000 delta-chain clones, approximately 19% were seen once, and the ten largest hold around 20%. The specimen was Vgamma9Vdelta2 gamma-delta T cells from infant blood. These receptors all stem from a human donor.

For this clone: A far larger clone differs by one base, so this is likely a read error. This chain connects TRDV2 to TRDJ3; 13 bases are a match to TRDD3. Here the J gene was assigned by germline matching of the DNA, as TCRdb has none. J was trimmed by 0 bases and V by 0 bases; bases with no gene match: 7. CDR3 length: 21 amino acids. From germline, CDR1 is GEAIGNYY and CDR2 EKD. CDR3 sequence reads: CACDTILGDTRDSWDTRQMFF. The CDR3 DNA sequence: TGTGCCTGTGACACCATACTGGGGGATACGAGGGACTCCTGGGACACCCGACAGATGTTTTTC.

The V call is TRDV2, the J call TRDJ1; 12 nucleotides match TRDD3. Here the J gene came from matching the DNA to germline, since TCRdb omits it. The germline V gene has CDR1 GEAIGNYY and CDR2 EKD. This CDR3 is built from 19 residues. V was pared by 0 bases and J by 2 bases, with 12 bases of the junction left unmatched. CDR3 nucleotide sequence: TGTGCCTGTGACACCGTGGTACTGGGGGATACTAAAAGGACCGATAAACTCATCTTT. Its translation: CACDTVVLGDTKRTDKLIF.

This clone was observed a few times. The TCRdb protein, from a much larger clone, departs from this DNA's translation at residue 10, likely by read error; the protein shown derives from the DNA. This chain connects TRDV2 to TRDJ1, with 9 bases aligning to TRDD3. In the absence of a J gene in TCRdb, the DNA was matched to germline to assign it here. The germline gives CDR1 GEAIGNYY, CDR2 EKD. V shed 3 bases and J 6 bases; nucleotides not matched to a gene: 7. The CDR3 spans 14 residues. The CDR3, as DNA: TGTGCCTGTGACGTCTTACTGGGGGACAATAAACTCATCTTT. As protein: CACDVLLGDNKLIF.

Details on this clone: A much larger clone lies one base from this, so it may be a read error. This chain connects TRDV2 to TRDJ3; 10 bases are shared with TRDD3. CDR3 length equals 19 residues. Trimming removed 1 base from V and 0 bases from J; junction bases left unmatched: 5. From germline, CDR1 is GEAIGNYY and CDR2 EKD. CDR3 bases: TGTGCCTGTGACACAGTACTGGGGGATTGCTCCTGGGACACCCGACAGATGTTTTTC. Amino acid sequence: CACDTVLGDCSWDTRQMFF.

This clone came up a few times. A clone one base away is much larger, so this may be a read error. V usage is TRDV2 and J usage is TRDJ3; 12 bases agree with TRDD3. TCRdb is silent on the J gene; assignment here came from matching the DNA to germline. From germline, CDR1 is GEAIGNYY and CDR2 EKD. Unmatched junction bases numbered 8, after V lost 0 bases and J lost 0 bases. The CDR3 sequence is 21 residues long. CDR3 sequence: CACDTILGDTRSSWDTRQMFF. CDR3 DNA: TGTGCCTGTGACACCATACTGGGGGATACTCGTAGCTCCTGGGACACCCGACAGATGTTTTTC.